Listed below are T cell receptor beta chains from one sample, sequenced in a study of blood T cell repertoires in COVID-19. The protocol was immunoSEQ multiplex PCR, while the TCRdb copy is restricted to in-frame clones and leaves out a portion. The table includes roughly 180,000 clones, 80% to 90% detected once. The specimen sequenced was peripheral blood. These receptors all come from a woman in her 50s with COVID-19, enrolled during active disease. CDR3s include the opening cysteine and the closing phenylalanine or tryptophan. The order of the fields is J gene, V gene, CDR3 length, CDR3 protein.

>TRBJ2-2|TRBV7-6|17
CASSQRGGASGTGELFF
>TRBJ1-1|TRBV18|16
CASSPAGGLDITEAFF
>TRBJ1-2|TRBV13|13
CASSRRSSYGYTF
>TRBJ1-2|TRBV19|13
CASREGASDGYTF
>TRBJ1-1|TRBV2|13
CASRPSLNTEAFF
>TRBJ2-6|TRBV2|14
CASGPGSGANVLTF
>TRBJ1-1|TRBV30|14
CAWSVRQGGTEAFF
>TRBJ2-3|TRBV19|13
CASSMEGTDTQYF
>TRBJ2-7|TRBV2|12
CATTGGWGEQYF
>TRBJ1-1|TRBV2|16
CATDGKPTGTNTEAFF
>TRBJ1-4|TRBV7-9|15
CASSLAATGEEKLFF
>TRBJ2-3|TRBV11-3|16
CASSLVPTSSTDTQYF
>TRBJ1-1|TRBV28|12
CAAGGVNTEAFF
>TRBJ2-1|TRBV27|14
CASSTESSYNEQFF
>TRBJ1-1|TRBV30|14
CAWSQGQANTEAFF
>TRBJ2-1|TRBV7-9|15
CASSDRDRGYNEQFF
>TRBJ2-2|TRBV9|16
CASSTLAGVFTGELFF
>TRBJ2-2|TRBV21-1|16
CASSKISGLNTGELFF
>TRBJ2-7|TRBV2|10
CASLDSEQYF
>TRBJ2-7|TRBV11-2|16
CASSPSSSGLPYEQYF
>TRBJ1-6|TRBV29-1|16
CSVVFTTEGSHSPLHF
>TRBJ2-1|TRBV7-3|14
CASSLGGGYNEQFF
>TRBJ2-3|TRBV5-5|17
CASSTGTSGGGADTQYF
>TRBJ1-1|TRBV10-3|14
CAISLDRGNTEAFF
>TRBJ1-5|TRBV5-8|16
CASSLGQYNSNQPQHF
>TRBJ1-5|TRBV3-1/TRBV3-2|16
CASSQSDGTPNQPQHF
>TRBJ1-5|TRBV4-1|15
CASSQDSSGGQPQHF
>TRBJ2-3|TRBV11-2|13
CASREGNTDTQYF
>TRBJ1-1|TRBV28|14
CASRGTGKNTEAFF
>TRBJ1-2|TRBV6-5|12
CASTRTGNGYTF
>TRBJ1-2|TRBV4-1|15
CASSQDAPSHYGYTF
>TRBJ2-5|TRBV11-2|15
CASSLEGRGRETQYF
>TRBJ2-7|TRBV7-6|14
CASSFVRGGYEQYF
>TRBJ1-4|TRBV19|13
CASSDRVHEKLFF
>TRBJ1-1|TRBV3-1/TRBV3-2|15
CASSPGQGAWVGAFF
>TRBJ2-7|TRBV6-2/TRBV6-3|15
CASSYPQGSSYEQYF
>TRBJ2-2|TRBV2|16
CASSERLAGGTGELFF
>TRBJ2-7|TRBV4-3|16
CASSQALGLAGGPYRF
>TRBJ2-7|TRBV29-1|13
CSVARDRGYEQYF
>TRBJ2-7|TRBV27|15
CASTNLGTGGHEQYF
>TRBJ1-4|TRBV28|16
CASSLTFGTGAFKLFF
>TRBJ1-1|TRBV2|15
CASRAGTGRSTEAFF
>TRBJ2-6|TRBV18|17
CASSPQRTGTGANVLTF
>TRBJ1-4|TRBV30|15
CAWSLPTRGNEKLFF
>TRBJ2-7|TRBV28|15
CASSLGGTGGNEQYF
>TRBJ1-2|TRBV7-3|13
CASSPGTGYGYTF
>TRBJ1-1|TRBV12-5|9
CASGPGTFF
>TRBJ2-2|TRBV5-1|15
CASSLDSGTEGELFF
>TRBJ2-7|TRBV30|11
CAWRGTGEQYF
>TRBJ2-3|TRBV24-1|14
CATSDPTGTDTQYF
>TRBJ1-3|TRBV9|16
CASDFGQDFSGNTIYF
>TRBJ1-1|TRBV10-3|17
CAISESGGTGTNTEAFF
>TRBJ2-5|TRBV4-3|17
CASSQDRPTSGSETQYF
>TRBJ1-6|TRBV18|14
CASSQTEYNSPLHF
>TRBJ2-1|TRBV11-1|16
CASSLGLAGPNNEQFF
>TRBJ1-1|TRBV7-3|15
CASSSFGTVLPEAFF
>TRBJ2-5|TRBV6-5|15
CASSSITASQETQYF